This is a list of T cell receptor beta chains from one sample in a study of blood T cell repertoires in COVID-19. The method was immunoSEQ multiplex PCR; TCRdb's version includes in-frame clones alone and lacks a portion of them. This sample yields about 150,000 clones, of which roughly 79% are seen a single time; roughly 8.4% belongs to the top ten. The specimen was peripheral blood. The receptor source for this set is a human donor with acute or convalescent COVID-19. The donor label of this sample is uncertain. The CDR3 runs from the conserved cysteine through the conserved F or W. The order of the fields is V gene, CDR3 length, CDR3 protein.

>TRBV5-4|15
CASSSAGLADNEQFF
>TRBV27|17
CASSLQGLSSYNSPLHF
>TRBV6-5|16
CASSSSGGSRNSPLHF
>TRBV5-1|13
CASLGQDNQPQHF
>TRBV30|12
CAWTEALTEAFF
>TRBV7-9|13
CASRFRGGNTIYF
>TRBV5-5|16
CASSLAASGSTDTQYF
>TRBV5-1|16
CASSPLLAGLDNEQFF
>TRBV6-5|15
CASSPLVRVPYGYTF
>TRBV11-2|14
CASSGGWTAEKLFF
>TRBV5-1|17
CASSETGAKGVYAEAFF
>TRBV30|16
CAWSLTGASLNTEAFF
>TRBV24-1|15
CATGTSSGSYNEQFF
>TRBV5-4|15
CASSFRSQTTDTQYF
>TRBV2|14
CASSYRKVGTEAFF
>TRBV5-6|14
CASSRTESNQPQHF
>TRBV24-1|15
CATSDPPRGTGELFF